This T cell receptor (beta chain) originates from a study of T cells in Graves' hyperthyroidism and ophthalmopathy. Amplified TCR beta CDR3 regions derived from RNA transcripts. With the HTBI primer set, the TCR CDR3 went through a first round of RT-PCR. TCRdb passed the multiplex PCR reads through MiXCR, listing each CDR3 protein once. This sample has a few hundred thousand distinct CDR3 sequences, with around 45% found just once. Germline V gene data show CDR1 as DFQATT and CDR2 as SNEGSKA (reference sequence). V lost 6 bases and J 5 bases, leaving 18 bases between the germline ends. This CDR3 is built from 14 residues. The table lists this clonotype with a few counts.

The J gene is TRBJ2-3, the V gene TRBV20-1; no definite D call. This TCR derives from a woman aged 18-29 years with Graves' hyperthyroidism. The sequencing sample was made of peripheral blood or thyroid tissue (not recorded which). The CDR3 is CSAILKSRGDTQYF. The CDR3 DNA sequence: TGCAGTGCGATCCTTAAGAGCCGCGGAGATACGCAGTATTTT.